This entry lists 10 T cell receptor beta chains sequenced from one sample in a study of T cell repertoires in cytomegalovirus infection. TCRdb re-derived calls from the reads in MiXCR, one entry per CDR3 protein. The sample shows 150,000 to 200,000 distinct CDR3 sequences, approximately 30% of them seen only once. Sequencing used PBMCs. These receptors all stem from a human donor in good health (CMV status not recorded). Some clones in this sample may be carry-over from other donors' samples.

This clonotype occurred a few times. The gene calls are TRBV6-5 and TRBJ1-5; D is perhaps TRBD1 (6 bases). This CDR3 region has 13 residues. The germline V gene encodes CDR1 MNHEY and CDR2 SVGAGI. V gave up 8 bases and J gave up 6 bases, with 14 bases separating them. CDR3 nucleotides: TGTGCCAGCGGGGGGCAGGGCACTCAGCCCCAGCATTTT. Translation: CASGGQGTQPQHF.

This clonotype turned up a few times. J is TRBJ2-5 and V is TRBV6-1; the D gene is possibly TRBD2 (7 bases). This CDR3 has 14 amino acids. V was cut by 3 bases and J by 2 bases, with 10 bases left in between. Germline CDR1 and CDR2: MNHNS and SASEGT. For the CDR3, the DNA is TGTGCCAGCAGTGAGGGGGGGCAGCAAGAGACCCAGTACTTC. Protein sequence: CASSEGGQQETQYF.

J is TRBJ2-1 and V is TRBV7-3, with D possibly being TRBD2 (6 bases). The V end was cut by 4 bases, the J end by 3 bases, with 13 bases between. This CDR3 comprises 15 residues. From germline, CDR1 is SGHTA and CDR2 FQGTGA. CDR3 region: CASSSLPGVYNEQFF. DNA for the CDR3: TGTGCCAGCAGCTCCCTCCCGGGAGTCTACAATGAGCAGTTCTTC.

The chain carries TRBV2 and TRBJ2-4; D not resolved. In germline, CDR1 is SNHLY, CDR2 FYNNEI. The V end lost 2 bases, the J end lost 9 bases, and 8 bases lay between the germline ends. The CDR3 is 12 amino acids. This chain's CDR3 is CASSEQAAIQYF. CDR3 bases: TGTGCCAGCAGTGAACAGGCTGCCATTCAGTACTTC.

The V and J genes are TRBV4-1 and TRBJ1-1; 7 nucleotides match TRBD1. Germline CDR1 and CDR2: MGHRA and YSYEKL. This CDR3 has 15 amino acids. Trimming cost V 0 bases and J 5 bases; bases outside gene matches: 6. The CDR3 DNA sequence: TGCGCCAGCAGCCAAGATTCCAGGGGGGAAACTGAAGCTTTCTTT. Protein product: CASSQDSRGETEAFF.

In its sample, this clonotype was seen many times. This chain joins TRBV7-6 and TRBJ2-7; TRBD1 aligns across 10 bases. The junction had 8 bases not matched to a gene; V was cut back by 4 bases and J by 2 bases. Germline V gene sequence: CDR1 SGHVS, CDR2 FNYEAQ. The CDR3 is 16 amino acids. The CDR3 loop is CASSSGGTGDTYEQYF. The CDR3 DNA follows: TGTGCCAGCAGCTCAGGGGGGACAGGGGACACCTACGAGCAGTACTTC.

The chain uses TRBV5-8 and TRBJ1-2, with unresolved D. CDR1 and CDR2 from the germline V gene are SGHTS and YDEGEE. V lost 3 bases to trimming and J lost 8 bases, with 17 bases between them. The CDR3 totals 14 residues. CDR3: CASSSGGFSVGYTF. Written as DNA, the CDR3 is TGTGCCAGCAGCTCGGGAGGATTCTCGGTCGGCTACACCTTC.

This clonotype was seen ten or more times. The rearrangement uses TRBV6-4 and TRBJ2-3; 14 bases map to TRBD2. The V segment lost 4 bases and the J segment 3 bases; nucleotides outside the gene matches: 0. Per the germline V gene, CDR1 is MRHNA and CDR2 is SNTAGT. The CDR3 contains 15 residues. CDR3 loop: CASSGTSGGTDTQYF. CDR3 nucleotides: TGTGCCAGCAGTGGGACTAGCGGGGGGACAGATACGCAGTATTTT.

This clonotype was seen only a few times. This chain links TRBV7-2 with TRBJ1-6; tentatively, D is TRBD1 (5 bases). The CDR3 has 15 amino acids. CDR1 is SGHTA and CDR2 is FQGNSA in the germline V gene. Trimming took off 5 bases at V and 9 bases at J, with 17 bases between the two ends. CDR3 DNA: TGTGCCAGCAGCCCGGAGACAGCTCTGGGTTCACCCCTCCACTTT. It is translated as CASSPETALGSPLHF.

A remark on this clonotype: Compared with germline, one end of the junction differs, possibly owing to a read error. The V call is TRBV5-1, the J call TRBJ2-3, with 7 nucleotides matching TRBD1. This CDR3 is built from 16 residues. Looked up from germline, CDR1 is SGHRS and CDR2 is YFSETQ. CDR3 in amino acids: CASSLDRTGFTDTQYF. CDR3 DNA: TGCGCCAGCAGTTTGGACCGGACAGGCTTCACAGATACGCAGTATTTT.